Detailed here is one T cell receptor beta chain. The entry originates in a study of cytomegalovirus exposure and HLA in healthy donors. PCR used 60 Vbeta primers and 13 Jbeta primers. This table comes from immunoSEQ multiplex PCR, and its TCRdb copy is limited to in-frame clones, with some not included. The sample carries more than 95,000 clones, more than 75% recorded once. This CDR3 spans 13 amino acids. Between the trimmed V and J ends, which lost 4 bases and 5 bases, there was a span of 12 bases. Germline values: CDR1 LNHDA, CDR2 SQIVND (reference sequence). Sequencing used PBMCs. This chain links TRBV19 with TRBJ2-7; D perhaps matches TRBD2 (6 bases). This sequence originates from a middle-aged woman in good health and CMV-seronegative. The CDR3 loop reads CASSKEGLDEQYF. The CDR3 region has the DNA TGTGCCAGTAGTAAGGAGGGTTTGGACGAGCAGTACTTC.